This TCR beta chain was sequenced in a study of T cell responses to AZD1222 COVID-19 vaccine (dated by TCRdb to the early 2020s). Regarding the study in general: Because spike-specific TCR depth and breadth did not differ between the two schedules, AZD1222 recipients who got a second dose at roughly 4 weeks were pooled with those who got a second dose at roughly 12 weeks. Trial participants were enrolled by age into subgroups of 18-55, 56-69 and 70-plus years, and around 150, 28 and 57 TCR-sequenced participants, respectively, were included in these subgroups. TCR sequencing was performed for 230 to 250 trial participants, of whom about 200 were given two doses of AZD1222 and around 25 were given two doses of MenACWY control vaccine. Study-wide findings and limitations: Because no samples from the day 14 peak response were available, repertoires could be characterized only after the peak T cell response. Most participants were white British and females outnumbered males, and the authors suggested that clonal diversity may have been underestimated. In the small 56-69-year group, the increase in depth fell short of significance, most likely because of low power. Conclusions about previously exposed vaccinees are limited because only 5 or 6 AZD1222 recipients were SARS-CoV-2 seropositive at baseline. Vaccine-associated CD4 TCRs spanned the whole spike protein, with dominant responses in regions 160-218 and 743-854. Reportedly, close to half of the unique spike-specific TCRs recognized epitopes lying outside the regions that are mutated in the B.1.351 and B.1.1.7 variants. A significant rise in spike-specific TCR breadth and depth was observed after two AZD1222 doses relative to day 0 and relative to MenACWY recipients.

The CDR3 regions of human TCRbeta chains were analyzed by immunosequencing. On the study's bioinformatics: TCRs in the repertoires were matched against a reference library of SARS-CoV-2-specific TCRs that had been generated with the MIRA antigen-specificity platform. Breadth meant the fraction of unique TCRs that were SARS-CoV-2-associated, whereas depth meant the fraction of total T cells that were SARS-CoV-2-associated. Each spike-specific TCR was assigned to its reactive spike region and to a CD4 or CD8 class using the MIRA data. Log10-transformed breadth and depth values were compared by one-way ANOVA with Sidak's multiple comparisons tests. Not all clones reach the TCRdb copy of this immuneACCESS table, which keeps in-frame sequences only. Checked studies attribute under half of the gap to unresolved V genes and leave the rest unexplained. D and trimming were read from the DNA, whereas the V and J calls and clone size are those reported in that table. Within this sample are roughly 130,000 clones, with 88% of them counted one time only. 7.6% of the sample belongs to the ten largest clones.

The label giving this sample's time point can be read as: baseline before first vaccination. The vaccinee samples were drawn from two UK trials, COV001 and COV002, one of which was a single-blind randomized controlled phase 2/3 trial testing AZD1222 (ChAdOx1 nCoV-19) in healthy adults. For TCRbeta chain sequencing, PBMC samples from trial participants were taken at day 0 and at day 28 after the second dose. This clone was counted once. Its recognized antigen is unknown. No base quality values were provided; no much bigger clone lies one nucleotide off. Reading the germline V gene gives CDR1 MGHDK and CDR2 SYGVNS. V sheds 8 bases and J sheds 6 bases, leaving 20 bases between their ends. The CDR3 runs 15 residues from the cysteine to the phenylalanine. Only the CDR3 DNA is retained, 45 bases long and in frame from the first base.

This clonotype was sampled from an adult in good health. Rearrangement joined TRBV25-1 to TRBJ2-4; TRBD1 is perhaps the D gene, given 6 matching bases. Material: peripheral blood, obtained on day 0 of AZD1222 vaccination. CDR3 region: CASGPGHNSVNIQYF. The bases are TGTGCCAGCGGCCCGGGACATAACTCAGTAAACATTCAGTACTTC.